This T cell receptor (beta chain) was sequenced during a study of Tregs in tolerant kidney transplant recipients. Findings and limits, study-wide: Tregs expanded with activated donor B cells seemed most donor-specific.

Looked up from germline, CDR1 is SEHNR and CDR2 is FQNEAQ (reference sequence). The ends were cut back, 3 bases at V and 6 bases at J, with 9 bases in the middle. The CDR3 spans 13 residues. The repertoire was sequenced with immunoSEQ multiplex PCR; TCRdb's copy has only in-frame clones and lacks some. The sample lists 8,000 to 9,500 clones, around 49% occurring once. For this clone: Its antigen is undetermined.

This sequence was found in a human donor in good health. The V gene is TRBV7-9, the J gene TRBJ1-3; D remains ambiguous. The sequencing sample was made of CD4+ T cells from blood cultured with allogeneic cells. CDR3 nucleotide sequence: TGTGCCAGCAGCTTTCGTTACGCAAACACCATATATTTT. It encodes CASSFRYANTIYF.